The rows below give T cell receptor beta chains drawn from one sample of a study of cytomegalovirus exposure and HLA in healthy donors. Sequencing used immunoSEQ multiplex PCR; TCRdb keeps in-frame clones, though not all of them. The table lists a few hundred thousand clones, 70% to 85% of them singletons. The sample consisted of PBMCs. Receptor source: a woman aged 35 to 49 in good health and CMV-seronegative. CDR3s include the opening cysteine and the closing phenylalanine or tryptophan. Fields, in order: V gene, D gene, clone size, J gene, CDR3 DNA, CDR3 protein. D genes are given only for firm matches. Where a row states a size, it is once, few, many or the class of an expanded clone; other rows omit it.

TRBV7-3	.	.	TRBJ2-1	TGTGCCAGCAGCCCTAGCGACCGGAATGAGCAGTTCTTC	CASSPSDRNEQFF
TRBV7-8	TRBD2	once	TRBJ2-1	TGTGCCAGCAGCCCATTAGCGGGGGAGATTGAGCAGTTCTTC	CASSPLAGEIEQFF
TRBV5-1	.	.	TRBJ2-1	TGCGCCAGCAGCTTGGCATCCGGGTTCGATGAGCAGTTCTTC	CASSLASGFDEQFF
TRBV4-2	.	.	TRBJ1-6	TGTGCCAGCAGCCAAGATTCGGATAATTCACCCCTCCACTTT	CASSQDSDNSPLHF
TRBV19	.	.	TRBJ1-1	TGTGCCAGTAGTATGGCAGGGTTACGGACTGAAGCTTTCTTT	CASSMAGLRTEAFF
TRBV7-8	TRBD1	.	TRBJ1-1	TGTGCCAGCAGCTTCGACAGGGCTGAAGCTTTCTTT	CASSFDRAEAFF
TRBV30	.	.	TRBJ2-7	TGTGCCTGGAGTAGGGGTCACAGGGAAGGAAAGTACTTC	CAWSRGHREGKYF
TRBV10-3	.	.	TRBJ1-6	TGTGCCATCACGGCAGGGGTTACTAATTCACCCCTCCACTTT	CAITAGVTNSPLHF
TRBV9	TRBD1	.	TRBJ2-7	TGTGCCAGCAGCCCTCGGGACAGACACTACGAGCAGTACTTC	CASSPRDRHYEQYF
TRBV28	.	.	TRBJ1-6	TGTGCCAGCAGTTTATCCGACAGTTTTAGTTCACCCCTCCACTTT	CASSLSDSFSSPLHF
TRBV30	.	.	TRBJ2-7	TGTGCCTGGAGTGTCGGAGTCTACGAGCAGTACTTC	CAWSVGVYEQYF
TRBV2	.	.	TRBJ1-5	TGTGCCAGCAGTGTCGAGGGCCCCTTGGCCAATCAGCCCCAGCATTTT	CASSVEGPLANQPQHF
TRBV7-2	TRBD2	.	TRBJ2-5	TGTGCCAGCAGCTCCCCTAGCGGGAGAGTCCAAGAGACCCAGTACTTC	CASSSPSGRVQETQYF
TRBV6-1	.	once	TRBJ1-3	TGTGCCAGCAGTGAGGGGGGAAGAGGATCCGGAAACACCATATATTTT	CASSEGGRGSGNTIYF
TRBV4-2	.	.	TRBJ2-1	TGTGCCAGCAGCCAAGATTCAGGGGTATATGAGCAGTTCTTC	CASSQDSGVYEQFF
TRBV7-9	.	.	TRBJ1-1	TGTGCCAGCACCGACGGTCCGAGGACTGAAGCTTTCTTT	CASTDGPRTEAFF
TRBV19	.	once	TRBJ1-1	TGTGCCAGTAGTATGGGACTCGGATTTGGGCGACAAGCTTTCTTT	CASSMGLGFGRQAFF
TRBV7-9	.	.	TRBJ1-1	TGTGCCAGCAGCTTATTTGAGGTGAACACTGAAGCTTTCTTT	CASSLFEVNTEAFF
TRBV5-4	TRBD1	.	TRBJ1-1	TGTGCCAGCAGCTTGGGACAGGGGGCTCCGTTGGCCACTGAAGCTTTCTTT	CASSLGQGAPLATEAFF
TRBV7-3	.	few	TRBJ1-1	TGTGCCAGCAGCTTGGGGGGAGCGGGCACTGAAGCTTTCTTT	CASSLGGAGTEAFF
TRBV15	TRBD1	.	TRBJ2-1	TGTGCCACCAGCAGAGCTAACCTCCGGGACAGCTACAATGAGCAGTTCTTC	CATSRANLRDSYNEQFF
TRBV28	TRBD1	.	TRBJ1-4	TGTGCCAGCAGTTTAGACAGGGTAGTCGAAAAACTGTTTTTT	CASSLDRVVEKLFF
TRBV6-1	.	.	TRBJ2-1	TGTGCCAGCAGCGTTAGCGGTTCCTACAATGAGCAGTTCTTC	CASSVSGSYNEQFF
TRBV4-2	.	.	TRBJ1-4	TGTGCCAGCAGCCCCACTCCGGGGGAGGTTCGGGCTAATGAAAAACTGTTTTTT	CASSPTPGEVRANEKLFF
TRBV5-1	.	.	TRBJ2-7	TGCGCCAGCAGCCCAGCCGGGGGGCTAAACGAGCAGTACTTC	CASSPAGGLNEQYF
TRBV6-5	.	.	TRBJ1-2	TGTGCCAGCAGTTACGGAGACAGGACCCTGTATGGCTACACCTTC	CASSYGDRTLYGYTF
TRBV7-9	TRBD1	.	TRBJ1-2	TGTGCCAGCAGCCTATCGCCGGGACAGATATATGGCTACACCTTC	CASSLSPGQIYGYTF
TRBV6-1	TRBD2	few	TRBJ2-1	TGTGCCAGCATGCTAGCGGAGACTAATGAGCAGTTCTTC	CASMLAETNEQFF